Presented here are 29 T cell receptor beta chains from one specimen sequenced in a study of blood T cells in healthy people across ages. Together with a sample-barcoded 5' primer, a J-beta primer mix was included in a second PCR lasting roughly 6 to 12 cycles. TCRdb re-called the 5' RACE reads with MiXCR, one entry per CDR3 protein. The data hold 1.2 million to 1.5 million distinct CDR3 sequences, with approximately 59% observed a single time. Sequenced input: blood. Source of these receptors: a man between 18 and 29 years old in good health.

V gene TRBV6-1 combines with J gene TRBJ2-5, with TRBD1 matching 11 bases. The closer fit of TRBJ2-7 to the DNA end suggests the J call may be wrong. The CDR3 spans 18 residues. Germline V gene data show CDR1 as MNHNS and CDR2 as SASEGT. The CDR3 sequence: CASRTTPGTGGHSYEQYF. CDR3 bases: TGTGCCAGCAGGACTACCCCCGGGACAGGGGGACACTCCTACGAGCAGTACTTC.

A few counts support this clonotype. V is TRBV29-1 and J is TRBJ1-2; no clear D gene. Germline V gene sequence: CDR1 SQVTM, CDR2 ANQGSEA. V gave up 3 bases and J gave up 7 bases, with 3 bases separating them. This CDR3 spans 9 amino acids. The CDR3 nucleotides read TGCAGCGTTGATGTTGGCTACACCTTC. Amino acid sequence: CSVDVGYTF.

This clonotype came up a few times. V is TRBV25-1 and J is TRBJ1-1; D possibly corresponds to TRBD1 (6 bases). Per the germline V gene, CDR1 is MGHDK and CDR2 is SYGVNS. Trimming pared 3 bases from V and 1 base from J, leaving 9 bases between. The CDR3 length is 14 residues. CDR3 in amino acids: CASSDLQGNTEAFF. CDR3 DNA: TGTGCCAGCAGTGACCTACAGGGGAACACTGAAGCTTTCTTT. The full variable domain, with the rest looked up from reference TRBV25-1 and TRBJ1-1, is EADIYQTPRYLVIGTGKKITLECSQTMGHDKMYWYQQDPGMELHLIHYSYGVNSTEKGDLSSESTVSRIRTEHFPLTLESARPSHTSQYLCASSDLQGNTEAFFGQGTRLTVV.

This chain joins TRBV18 and TRBJ1-1, with D hard to call. This CDR3 comprises 14 residues. CDR1 is KGHSH, CDR2 LQKENI, per germline. The V end was cut by 0 bases, the J end by 3 bases, with 8 bases between. The CDR3 loop is CASSPPGRYTEAFF. As DNA, the CDR3 is TGTGCCAGCTCACCACCGGGGAGATACACTGAAGCTTTCTTT. Combining the CDR3 with reference TRBV18 and TRBJ1-1 gives the whole variable domain NAGVMQNPRHLVRRRGQEARLRCSPMKGHSHVYWYRQLPEEGLKFMVYLQKENIIDESGMPKERFSAEFPKEGPSILRIQQVVRGDSAAYFCASSPPGRYTEAFFGQGTRLTVV.

This chain links TRBV12-3 or TRBV12-4 with TRBJ2-7; D may match TRBD1 or TRBD2 (6 bases each). V was shortened by 8 bases and J by 7 bases, with 18 bases between the two germline ends. The CDR3 sequence is 13 residues long. CDR3 bases: TGTGCCAGCGCCTCCGGGGGACAACAGGAGCAGTACTTC. The encoded protein is CASASGGQQEQYF.

The chain recombines TRBV7-6 with TRBJ2-5, with 7 bases aligning to TRBD1. Germline assignment: CDR1 SGHVS and CDR2 FNYEAQ. The CDR3 is made up of 16 amino acids. V was pared by 2 bases and J by 5 bases, with 11 bases of the junction left unmatched. For the CDR3, the DNA is TGTGCCAGCAGCTTATCTACAGGGGTGGAGCCGGAGACCCAGTACTTC. It codes for CASSLSTGVEPETQYF.

This chain uses TRBV2 with TRBJ1-5; TRBD1 might be the D (5 bases). Trimming took 3 bases from V and 11 from J, leaving 17 bases between them. CDR3 length: 14 amino acids. In germline, CDR1 is SNHLY, CDR2 FYNNEI. The CDR3 loop is CASSEGQGKVTQHF. The CDR3 nucleotides read TGTGCCAGCAGTGAGGGTCAGGGTAAGGTGACCCAGCATTTT.

The chain links TRBV6-5 to TRBJ1-4; D gene ambiguous. Trimming removed 6 bases from V and 14 bases from J, with 22 bases in between. CDR3 length: 14 amino acids. Germline CDR1 is MNHEY and CDR2 is SVGAGI. The CDR3 coding sequence is TGTGCCAGCAGCGAACAAGTGCCCGTGGGGATTCTGTTTTTT. Protein: CASSEQVPVGILFF.

This clonotype was seen a few times. For the CDR3, the DNA is TGCAGTGCTAGAGATCTTTCCGGGACAGGGGGGCAGTACTTC. Translation: CSARDLSGTGGQYF. The chain links TRBV20-1 to TRBJ2-7, with 11 bases aligning to TRBD1. This CDR3 spans 14 amino acids. Germline V gives CDR1 DFQATT, CDR2 SNEGSKA (reference sequence). V lost 0 bases and J lost 9; bases outside the gene matches: 7.

The table lists this clonotype with a few counts. The V call is TRBV7-2, the J call TRBJ1-6, with a tentative D call TRBD1 (5 bases). The CDR3 covers 18 residues. The germline gives CDR1 SGHTA, CDR2 FQGNSA. Trimming took 5 bases from V and 6 from J, leaving 23 bases between them. This CDR3 is CASSLTILTVRSNSPLHF. In DNA form, the CDR3 reads TGTGCCAGCAGCCTAACTATCCTGACAGTCCGCTCTAATTCACCCCTCCACTTT.

This clonotype has only a few counts. V and J are TRBV20-1 and TRBJ2-1; 12 nucleotides line up with TRBD2. The CDR3 runs 14 residues. The J segment lost 9 bases and the V segment lost 5 bases, leaving 8 bases of the junction unmatched. Germline assignment: CDR1 DFQATT and CDR2 SNEGSKA (reference sequence). DNA for the CDR3: TGCAGTGCTCGTCGACTAGCGGGAGCGGGTGAGCAGTTCTTC. It yields the protein CSARRLAGAGEQFF.

The gene calls are TRBV12-3 or TRBV12-4 and TRBJ2-7; D may be TRBD2 (5 bases). Trimming took off 3 bases at V and 3 bases at J, with 9 bases between the two ends. This CDR3 is 13 amino acids long. DNA for the CDR3: TGTGCCAGCAGTTTTTCGAGGGTCTACGAGCAGTACTTC. Translated: CASSFSRVYEQYF.

V and J are TRBV6-5 and TRBJ2-2; 12 bases fit TRBD1. This CDR3 has 18 residues. V shed 2 bases, J shed 6 bases, and the junction held 10 bases outside the gene matches. Germline V gives CDR1 MNHEY, CDR2 SVGAGI. CDR3 nucleotide sequence: TGTGCCAGCAGTTACCTCGATCCGGGACAGGGGGCATCCGGGGAGCTGTTTTTT. Its translation is CASSYLDPGQGASGELFF.

This clonotype is a singleton in its sample. CDR3 in DNA: TGTGCCAGCCGTCAGGGCCGAGGGGACACTGAAGCTTTCTTT. This gives the protein CASRQGRGDTEAFF. The chain joins TRBV6-6 to TRBJ1-1, with D possibly TRBD1 on 5 matching bases. CDR3 length: 14 residues. Germline V gives CDR1 MNHNY, CDR2 SVGAGI (reference sequence). V lost 8 bases, J lost 3 bases, and 16 bases lay in between.

As to this clonotype: At one boundary the junction diverges from the germline segment, which might be a read error. The chain uses TRBV10-3 and TRBJ2-7; D gene ambiguous. The CDR3 contains 14 residues. The V gene's germline CDR1 is ENHRY and CDR2 SYGVKD. CDR3 DNA: TGTGCCATCACGGAGACTCCGTGCTCCTACGAGCAGAACTTC. Its protein product is CAITETPCSYEQNF.

This chain links TRBV6-1 with TRBJ2-7, with D tentatively TRBD1 (5 bases). V was trimmed by 7 bases and J by 2 bases, leaving 9 bases between them. Germline V CDR1 and CDR2: MNHNS, SASEGT. This CDR3 comprises 12 residues. CDR3 nucleotides: TGTGCCAGCACCAGGGATCCCTACGAGCAGTACTTC. This translates into CASTRDPYEQYF.

The chain joins TRBV11-2 to TRBJ2-5, with D maybe TRBD2 (5 bases). The germline V gene encodes CDR1 SGHAT and CDR2 FQNNGV. The CDR3 has 15 amino acids. V gave up 5 bases and J gave up 2 bases, with 15 bases separating them. CDR3 bases: TGTGCCAGCAGCCCCAGAGCGGCCCAGCAAGAGACCCAGTACTTC. The encoded protein is CASSPRAAQQETQYF.

The J gene is TRBJ1-5, the V gene TRBV20-1, with D unresolved. Germline V gives CDR1 DFQATT, CDR2 SNEGSKA (reference sequence). V was trimmed by 6 bases and J by 4 bases, leaving 13 bases between them. This CDR3 is built from 13 residues. The CDR3 nucleotides read TGCAGTGCCCCCCCGGGTTGGAATCAGCCCCAGCATTTT. This encodes CSAPPGWNQPQHF.

The chain joins TRBV4-1 to TRBJ2-4; D gene uncertain. The CDR3 totals 17 residues. CDR1 MGHRA and CDR2 YSYEKL come from the germline V gene. V dropped 0 bases and J dropped 0 bases, with 12 bases sitting between them. The CDR3 region is CASSQDRLVKAKNIQYF. The CDR3 nucleotides are TGCGCCAGCAGCCAAGACCGACTCGTAAAAGCCAAAAACATTCAGTACTTC.

The chain is built from TRBV29-1 and TRBJ2-5; TRBD1 or TRBD2 may be the D gene (5 bases each). The J call may be mistaken, given a closer DNA end match to TRBJ2-7. This CDR3 comprises 13 residues. Germline CDR1 is SQVTM and CDR2 is ANQGSEA. CDR3 sequence: CSVWDPTAYEQYF. CDR3 sequence (DNA): TGCAGCGTTTGGGACCCAACCGCCTACGAGCAGTACTTC.

As concerns this clonotype: A read error may be the cause here, since a much bigger clone is one base away. The chain couples TRBV5-6 to TRBJ2-5; D call uncertain. In germline, CDR1 is SGHDT, CDR2 YYEEEE. The CDR3 loop spans 15 amino acids. Trimming removed 6 bases from V and 11 bases from J, with 26 bases in between. Written as DNA, the CDR3 is TGTGCCAGCACCAAGTCCCTAGACGGAACCTACGGGCAGTACTTC. This sequence encodes CASTKSLDGTYGQYF. The whole variable domain, remainder taken from reference TRBV5-6 and TRBJ2-5, is DAGVTQSPTHLIKTRGQQVTLRCSPKSGHDTVSWYQQALGQGPQFIFQYYEEEERQRGNFPDRFSGHQFPNYSSELNVNALLLGDSALYLCASTKSLDGTYGQYFGPGTRLLVL.

The genes are TRBV4-3 and TRBJ1-5; D is unclear. With 0 bases removed from V and 0 bases from J, the gap between germline ends came to 6 bases. The CDR3 runs 15 residues. CDR1 and CDR2 from the germline V gene are LGHNA and YSLEER. As DNA, the CDR3 is TGCGCCAGCAGCCAAGAACAGTTTAGCAATCAGCCCCAGCATTTT. It codes for CASSQEQFSNQPQHF.

This clonotype has only a few counts. This rearrangement joins TRBV29-1 to TRBJ2-1; 7 bases map to TRBD1. CDR3 length: 13 amino acids. CDR1 SQVTM and CDR2 ANQGSEA come from the germline V gene. V lost 6 bases to trimming and J lost 10 bases; unmatched junction nucleotides: 12. Here the CDR3 reads CSVYRDSRREQFF. CDR3 DNA sequence: TGCAGCGTGTACCGGGACAGTCGTCGGGAGCAGTTCTTC.

In this sample, this clonotype turned up once. This chain connects TRBV5-1 to TRBJ2-1; the match to TRBD2 covers 7 bases. This CDR3 has 17 residues. Germline trimming cut 0 bases from V and 8 bases from J; bases unmatched to any gene: 14. Germline V gene data show CDR1 as SGHRS and CDR2 as YFSETQ. The CDR3 coding sequence is TGCGCCAGCAGCTTGGTGGGACTAAGGACCCCCTCGTATGAGCAGTTCTTC. This sequence encodes CASSLVGLRTPSYEQFF.

This clonotype showed up just a few times. V is TRBV20-1 and J is TRBJ2-4; D is uncertain. There are 13 residues in the CDR3. In germline, CDR1 is DFQATT, CDR2 SNEGSKA (reference sequence). Trimming stripped 5 bases from V and 6 bases from J, with 14 bases between. CDR3 region: CSASRALRNIQYF. CDR3 coding DNA: TGCAGTGCTTCTAGGGCCCTCAGAAACATTCAGTACTTC.

The V gene is TRBV11-2, the J gene TRBJ2-7; 9 bases align to TRBD2. V lost 4 bases, J lost 0 bases, and 7 bases stayed unmatched. The CDR3 consists of 16 residues. The germline V gene has CDR1 SGHAT and CDR2 FQNNGV. The CDR3 is CASSWVAGASSYEQYF. The CDR3 DNA follows: TGTGCCAGCAGCTGGGTAGCGGGGGCAAGCTCCTACGAGCAGTACTTC.

Only one count was recorded for this clonotype. This chain joins TRBV29-1 and TRBJ2-1; 8 bases fit TRBD2. The V and J ends lost 5 bases and 14 bases, in that order; junction bases with no gene match: 11. Germline V CDR1 and CDR2: SQVTM, ANQGSEA. This CDR3 is built from 12 residues. CDR3 loop: CSVQEGTRFEFF. The CDR3 region has the DNA TGCAGCGTTCAGGAGGGGACTAGATTCGAGTTCTTC.

The chain links TRBV5-5 to TRBJ2-1; D is perhaps TRBD1 (7 bases). The CDR3 is 15 amino acids. Germline V gene data show CDR1 as SGHKS and CDR2 as YYEKEE (reference sequence). The germline V and J ends were trimmed by 4 bases and 2 bases, with 13 bases remaining between them. CDR3 DNA: TGTGCCAGCAGCCCGGGGGACAGCCCCTACAATGAGCAGTTCTTC. It is translated as CASSPGDSPYNEQFF.

The chain joins TRBV6-5 to TRBJ2-5, with TRBD2 identical over 9 bases. The CDR3 length is 17 residues. Germline loops: CDR1 MNHEY, CDR2 SVGAGI. Germline trimming cut 2 bases from V and 4 bases from J; bases unmatched to any gene: 11. The DNA of the CDR3 is TGTGCCAGCAGTTACACCCGCGGACGAGCGGGAGGAGAGACCCAGTACTTC. Its protein is CASSYTRGRAGGETQYF.